The source of this T cell receptor (beta chain) is a study of T cell repertoires in cytomegalovirus infection. Study-wide context: Epitope selection comprised recently identified HLA-C-restricted CMV epitopes and well-studied HLA-B-restricted CMV epitopes. Study-wide points: Cumulative public TCR beta family frequency identified CMV carriers with the relevant HLA. It was HLA-C-restricted CMV-specific TCR beta clonotypes that dominated the response ex vivo.

This clonotype was detected a few times. Its antigen remains unknown. V shed 4 bases and J shed 5 bases, with 12 bases lying between them. Germline V CDR1 and CDR2: SGHNT, YENEEA. This CDR3 comprises 14 residues. TCRdb independently ran MiXCR on the reads; one entry per CDR3 protein. The table has under 300,000 distinct CDR3 sequences, 22% seen once. This sequence originates from a human donor in good health (CMV status not recorded). Some clones in this sample may be carry-over from other donors' samples. This rearrangement joins TRBV11-3 to TRBJ2-1; D unclear. This specimen consisted of cultured PBMCs, obtained from culture after CMV antigen stimulation. Written as DNA, the CDR3 is TGTGCCAGCAGCTCAGTGGACCAAAACAATGAGCAGTTCTTC. This sequence encodes CASSSVDQNNEQFF. Drawing the rest from reference TRBV11-3 and TRBJ2-1, the complete variable domain is EAGVVQSPRYKIIEKKQPVAFWCNPISGHNTLYWYLQNLGQGPELLIRYENEEAVDDSQLPKDRFSAERLKGVDSTLKIQPAELGDSAVYLCASSSVDQNNEQFFGPGTRLTVL.